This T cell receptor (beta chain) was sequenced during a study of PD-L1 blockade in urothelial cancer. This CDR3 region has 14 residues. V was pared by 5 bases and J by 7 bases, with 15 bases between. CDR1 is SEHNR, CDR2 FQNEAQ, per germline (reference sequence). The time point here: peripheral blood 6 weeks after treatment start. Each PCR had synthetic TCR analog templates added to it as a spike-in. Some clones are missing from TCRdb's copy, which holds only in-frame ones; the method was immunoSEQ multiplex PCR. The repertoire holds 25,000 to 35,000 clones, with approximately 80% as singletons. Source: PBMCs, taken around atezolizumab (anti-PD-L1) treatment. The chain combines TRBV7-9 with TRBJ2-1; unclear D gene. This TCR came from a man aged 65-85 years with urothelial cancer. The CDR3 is CASSAPEVWNEQFF. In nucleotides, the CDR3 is TGTGCCAGCAGCGCCCCAGAGGTATGGAATGAGCAGTTCTTC.